This T cell receptor beta chain came from a study of cytomegalovirus exposure and HLA in healthy donors. Study observations and caveats: Some V segments could not be told apart, so they were left out, TRBV6-2 and TRBV6-3 among them. Accurate prediction of HLA-A and HLA-B alleles (for most subjects) was reportedly achieved from TCR beta sequences. Later analysis found that TCR beta chains associated with HLA were more clonally expanded than other, equally common chains.

Primers: 60 Vbeta forward and 13 Jbeta reverse. TCRdb's copy holds only in-frame clones and misses some; the assay was immunoSEQ multiplex PCR. The sample includes 130,000 or so clones, around four fifths of them seen just once. In germline, CDR1 is SGDLS, CDR2 YYNGEE. The ends lost 4 bases at V and 7 bases at J; junction bases unmatched: 14. The CDR3 contains 16 residues. This clone was counted a single time. Antigen unknown. Sequenced sample: PBMCs. The source of this sequence is a male donor in good health and CMV-seronegative. V is TRBV9 and J is TRBJ2-4, with 7 bases that match TRBD2. CDR3 nucleotides: TGTGCCAGCAGCCGTGGGGGGGTTGGAGCCAGTAACATTCAGTACTTC. Amino acids: CASSRGGVGASNIQYF.